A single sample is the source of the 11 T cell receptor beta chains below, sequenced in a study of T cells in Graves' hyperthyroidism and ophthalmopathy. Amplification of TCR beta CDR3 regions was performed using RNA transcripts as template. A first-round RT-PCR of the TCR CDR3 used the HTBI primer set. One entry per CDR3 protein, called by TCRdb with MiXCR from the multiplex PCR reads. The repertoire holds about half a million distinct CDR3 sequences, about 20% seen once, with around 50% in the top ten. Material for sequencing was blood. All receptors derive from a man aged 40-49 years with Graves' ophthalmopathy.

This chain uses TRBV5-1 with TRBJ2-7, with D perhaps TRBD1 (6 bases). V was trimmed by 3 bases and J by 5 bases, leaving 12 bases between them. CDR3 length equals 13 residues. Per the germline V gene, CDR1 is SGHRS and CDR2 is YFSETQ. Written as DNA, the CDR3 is TGCGCCAGCAGCTACCAAACAGGGAACGAGCAGTACTTC. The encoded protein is CASSYQTGNEQYF.

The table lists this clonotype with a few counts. The CDR3 DNA sequence: TGTGCTAGTGGTCCTCCCGGGGAAACCCCCTACGAGCAGTACTTC. This encodes CASGPPGETPYEQYF. The V call is TRBV12-5, the J call TRBJ2-7, with D possibly being TRBD2 (5 bases). Germline V lookup: CDR1 LGHNT, CDR2 FRNRAP. CDR3 size: 15 residues. The V gene lost 5 bases and the J gene lost 2 bases, with 16 bases spanning the gap.

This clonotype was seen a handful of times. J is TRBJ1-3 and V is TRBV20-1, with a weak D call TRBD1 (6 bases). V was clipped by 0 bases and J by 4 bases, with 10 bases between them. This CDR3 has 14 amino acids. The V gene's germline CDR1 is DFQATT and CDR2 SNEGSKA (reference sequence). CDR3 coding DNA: TGCAGTGCTAGAGACGCCGGGGGCGGAAACACCATATATTTT. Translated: CSARDAGGGNTIYF.

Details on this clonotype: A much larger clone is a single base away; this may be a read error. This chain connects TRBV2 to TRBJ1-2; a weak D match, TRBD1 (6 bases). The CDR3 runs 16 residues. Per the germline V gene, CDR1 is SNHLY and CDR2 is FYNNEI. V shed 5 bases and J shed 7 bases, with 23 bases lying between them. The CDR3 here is CASSLNRVTLVSGYTF. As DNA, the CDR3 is TGTGCCAGCAGTCTTAACAGGGTGACCTTGGTTAGTGGCTACACCTTC.

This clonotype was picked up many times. CDR3 loop: CASSEQGGLSYNEQFF. CDR3 in DNA: TGTGCCAGCAGCGAACAGGGGGGTTTGTCCTACAATGAGCAGTTCTTC. The chain combines TRBV3-1 with TRBJ2-1; 8 nucleotides match TRBD1. The ends lost 5 bases at V and 1 base at J; junction bases unmatched: 7. The CDR3 is 16 amino acids. The germline gives CDR1 LGHDT, CDR2 YNNKEL (reference sequence).

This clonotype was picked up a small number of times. In nucleotides, the CDR3 is TGCGCCAGCAGCCCCCCGGGGGCCAAGTCCTACGAGCAGTACTTC. As protein: CASSPPGAKSYEQYF. The V gene is TRBV10-1, the J gene TRBJ2-7; D is perhaps TRBD1 or TRBD2 (6 bases each). CDR1 is WNHNN, CDR2 SYGVQD, per germline (reference sequence). This CDR3 has 15 amino acids. V was pared by 6 bases and J by 1 base, with 16 bases between.

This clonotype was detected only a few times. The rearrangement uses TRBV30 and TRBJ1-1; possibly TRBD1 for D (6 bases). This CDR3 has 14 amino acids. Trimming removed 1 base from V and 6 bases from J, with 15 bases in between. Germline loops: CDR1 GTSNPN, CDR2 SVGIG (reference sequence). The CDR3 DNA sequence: TGTGCCTGGAGTGCTACAGGGCTGCTAGCTGAAGCTTTCTTT. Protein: CAWSATGLLAEAFF.

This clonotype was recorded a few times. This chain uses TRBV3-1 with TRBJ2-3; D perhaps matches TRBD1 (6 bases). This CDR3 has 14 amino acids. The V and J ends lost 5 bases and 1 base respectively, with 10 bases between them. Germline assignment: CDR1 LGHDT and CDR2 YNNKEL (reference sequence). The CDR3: CASSGGEGTDTQYF. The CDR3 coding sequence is TGTGCCAGCAGCGGGGGCGAGGGCACAGATACGCAGTATTTT.

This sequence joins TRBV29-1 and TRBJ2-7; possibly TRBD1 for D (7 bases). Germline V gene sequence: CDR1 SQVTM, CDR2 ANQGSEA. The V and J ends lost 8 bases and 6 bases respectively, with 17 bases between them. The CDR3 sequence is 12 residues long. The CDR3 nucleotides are TGCAGCACCTGGACAGGCGGGGTCGAGCAGTACTTC. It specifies CSTWTGGVEQYF.

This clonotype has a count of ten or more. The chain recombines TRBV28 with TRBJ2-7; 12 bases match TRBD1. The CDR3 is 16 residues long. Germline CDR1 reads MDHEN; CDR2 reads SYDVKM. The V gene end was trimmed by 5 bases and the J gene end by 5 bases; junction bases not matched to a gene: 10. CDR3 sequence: CASSPGTGGIFDEQYF. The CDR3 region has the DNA TGTGCCAGCAGTCCTGGGACAGGGGGCATCTTCGACGAGCAGTACTTC.

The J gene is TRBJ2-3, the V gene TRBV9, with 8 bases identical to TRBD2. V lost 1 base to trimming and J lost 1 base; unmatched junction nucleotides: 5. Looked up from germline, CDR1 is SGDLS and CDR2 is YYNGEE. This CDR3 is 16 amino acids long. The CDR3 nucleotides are TGTGCCAGCAGCGTAAATAGCGGGACACGCACAGATACGCAGTATTTT. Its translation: CASSVNSGTRTDTQYF.